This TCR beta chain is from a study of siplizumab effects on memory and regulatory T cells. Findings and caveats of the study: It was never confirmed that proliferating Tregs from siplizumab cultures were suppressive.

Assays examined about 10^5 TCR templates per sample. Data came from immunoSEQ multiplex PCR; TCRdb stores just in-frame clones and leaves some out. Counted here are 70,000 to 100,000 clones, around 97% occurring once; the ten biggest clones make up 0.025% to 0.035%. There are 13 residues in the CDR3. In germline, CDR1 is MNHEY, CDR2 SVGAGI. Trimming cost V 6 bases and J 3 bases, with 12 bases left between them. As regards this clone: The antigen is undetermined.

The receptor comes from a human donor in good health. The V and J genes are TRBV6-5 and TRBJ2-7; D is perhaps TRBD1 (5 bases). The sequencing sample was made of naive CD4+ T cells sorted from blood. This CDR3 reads CASSPGIDYEQYF. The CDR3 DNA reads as TGTGCCAGCAGCCCAGGGATAGACTACGAGCAGTACTTC.